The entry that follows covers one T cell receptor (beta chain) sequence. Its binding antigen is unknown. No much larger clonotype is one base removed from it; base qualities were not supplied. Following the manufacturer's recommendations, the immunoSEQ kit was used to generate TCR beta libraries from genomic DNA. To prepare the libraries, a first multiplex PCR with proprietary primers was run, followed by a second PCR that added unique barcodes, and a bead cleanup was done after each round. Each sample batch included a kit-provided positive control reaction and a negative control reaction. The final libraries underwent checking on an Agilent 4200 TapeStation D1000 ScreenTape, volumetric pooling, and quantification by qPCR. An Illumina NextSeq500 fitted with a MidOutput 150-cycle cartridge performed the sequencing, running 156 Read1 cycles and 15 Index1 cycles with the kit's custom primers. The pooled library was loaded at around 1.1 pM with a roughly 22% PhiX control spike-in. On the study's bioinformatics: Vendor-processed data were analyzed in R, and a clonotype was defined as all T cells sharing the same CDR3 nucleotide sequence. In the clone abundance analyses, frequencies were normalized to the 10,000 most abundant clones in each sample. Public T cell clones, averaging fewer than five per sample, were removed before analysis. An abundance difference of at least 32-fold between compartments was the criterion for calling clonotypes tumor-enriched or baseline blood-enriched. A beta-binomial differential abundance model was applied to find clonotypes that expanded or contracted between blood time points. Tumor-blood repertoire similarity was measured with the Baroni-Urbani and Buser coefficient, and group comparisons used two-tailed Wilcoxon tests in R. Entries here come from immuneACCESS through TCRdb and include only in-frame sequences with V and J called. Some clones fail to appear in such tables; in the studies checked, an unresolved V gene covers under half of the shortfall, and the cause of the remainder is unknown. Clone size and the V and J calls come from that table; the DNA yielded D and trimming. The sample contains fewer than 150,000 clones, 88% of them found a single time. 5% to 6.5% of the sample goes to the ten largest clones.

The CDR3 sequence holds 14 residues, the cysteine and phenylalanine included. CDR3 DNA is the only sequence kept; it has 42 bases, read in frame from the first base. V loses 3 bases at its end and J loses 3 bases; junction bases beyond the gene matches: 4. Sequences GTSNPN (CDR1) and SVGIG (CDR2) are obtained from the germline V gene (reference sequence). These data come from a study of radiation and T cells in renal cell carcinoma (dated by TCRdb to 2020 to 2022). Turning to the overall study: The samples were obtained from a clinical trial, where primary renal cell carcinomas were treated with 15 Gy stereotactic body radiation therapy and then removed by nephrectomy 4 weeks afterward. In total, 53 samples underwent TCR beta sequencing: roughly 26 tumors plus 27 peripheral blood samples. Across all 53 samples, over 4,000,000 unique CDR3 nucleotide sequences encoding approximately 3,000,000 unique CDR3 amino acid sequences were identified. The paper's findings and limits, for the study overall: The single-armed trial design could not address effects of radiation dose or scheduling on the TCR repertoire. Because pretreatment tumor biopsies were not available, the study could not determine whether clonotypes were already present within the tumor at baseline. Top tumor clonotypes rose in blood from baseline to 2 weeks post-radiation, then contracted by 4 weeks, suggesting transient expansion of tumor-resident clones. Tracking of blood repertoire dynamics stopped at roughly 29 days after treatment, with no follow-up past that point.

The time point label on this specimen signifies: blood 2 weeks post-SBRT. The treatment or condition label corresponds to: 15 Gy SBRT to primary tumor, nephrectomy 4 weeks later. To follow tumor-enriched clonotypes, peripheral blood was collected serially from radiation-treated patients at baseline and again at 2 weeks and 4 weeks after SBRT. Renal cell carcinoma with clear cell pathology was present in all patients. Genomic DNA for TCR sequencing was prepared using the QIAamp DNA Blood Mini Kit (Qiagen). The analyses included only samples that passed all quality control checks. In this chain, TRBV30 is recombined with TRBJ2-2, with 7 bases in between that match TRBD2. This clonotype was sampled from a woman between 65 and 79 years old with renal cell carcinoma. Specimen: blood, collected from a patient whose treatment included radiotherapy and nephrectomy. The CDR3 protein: CAWRESGDTGELFF. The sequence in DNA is TGTGCCTGGAGGGAAAGCGGGGACACCGGGGAGCTGTTTTTT. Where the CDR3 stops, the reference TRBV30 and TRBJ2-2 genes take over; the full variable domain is SQTIHQWPATLVQPVGSPLSLECTVEGTSNPNLYWYRQAAGRGLQLLFYSVGIGQISSEVPQNLSASRPQDRQFILSSKKLLLSDSGFYLCAWRESGDTGELFFGEGSRLTVL.